This T cell receptor beta chain was captured in a study of STAT5B mutations in CD4+ large granular lymphocyte leukemia. Overall study: Among healthy donors, a particular HLA allele went with more CDR3 'QG' motifs. Study results and caveats: Without putative leukemic clones, patient CD4-sorted repertoires remained more clonal than healthy CD4+ repertoires. Compared with healthy controls (2/35), patient top clones favored TRBV06 (8/27).

As for this clone: Its antigen is unknown.

Sequencing was at survey level. Profiled with immunoSEQ multiplex PCR; TCRdb holds only in-frame clones, not every one. The table records about 38,000 clones, about four fifths of them present only once. With 6 bases clipped from V and 10 bases from J, the junction kept 10 bases outside the gene matches. The CDR3 runs to 15 residues. Germline values: CDR1 ENHRY, CDR2 SYGVKD. The V call is TRBV10-3, the J call TRBJ1-6, with 9 bases identical to TRBD1. What was sequenced was CD4+ T cells from blood buffy coats. The receptor was isolated from a human donor in good health. The CDR3 DNA reads as TGTGCCATCAGCGAGGGGGGGACAGGGCCCTCACCCCTCCACTTT. This sequence encodes CAISEGGTGPSPLHF.